Each of the 21 T cell receptor beta chains below was sequenced from the same sample in a study of blood T cell repertoires in COVID-19. Repertoires were generated with immunoSEQ multiplex PCR, while TCRdb's copy carries only in-frame clones and drops some. This sample has hundreds of thousands of clones, with around four fifths found just once. The specimen was peripheral blood. The receptors were sampled from a man younger than 40 with active or convalescent COVID-19.

The gene calls are TRBV30 and TRBJ2-1, with TRBD2 matching over 10 bases. The CDR3 sequence is 13 residues long. The germline CDR1 and CDR2 sequences are GTSNPN and SVGIG (reference sequence). Germline trimming cut 4 bases from V and 7 bases from J; bases unmatched to any gene: 4. The CDR3 sequence is CAWTGTSENEQFF. CDR3 nucleotides: TGTGCCTGGACGGGGACTAGCGAGAATGAGCAGTTCTTC.

This clone was recorded a few times. The V gene is TRBV20-1, the J gene TRBJ2-3, with D perhaps TRBD1 (6 bases). V lost 7 bases and J 8 bases, leaving 13 bases between the germline ends. Germline V gives CDR1 DFQATT, CDR2 SNEGSKA (reference sequence). CDR3 size: 11 residues. The CDR3 region is CSGEQGFTQYF. The CDR3 DNA is TGCAGTGGGGAACAGGGATTTACGCAGTATTTT.

The chain uses TRBV7-2 and TRBJ1-2; 7 bases agree with TRBD1. The CDR3 has 14 amino acids. The trim removed 4 bases at V and 4 bases at J, leaving 6 bases unmatched. Germline CDR1 and CDR2: SGHTA and FQGNSA. The CDR3 is CASSSPGQIYGYTF. The CDR3 DNA reads TGTGCCAGCAGCTCCCCGGGACAGATCTATGGCTACACCTTC.

V gene TRBV5-8 combines with J gene TRBJ2-3, with TRBD2 matching over 8 bases. Losses at the gene ends were 0 bases for V and 6 bases for J; bases not matched to a gene: 6. The CDR3 length is 15 residues. The germline gives CDR1 SGHTS, CDR2 YDEGEE. In DNA, the CDR3 is TGTGCCAGCAGCTTGGGGACTAGCTTTAGCGATACGCAGTATTTT. Translated: CASSLGTSFSDTQYF.

This clone has a single count. V is TRBV6-6 and J is TRBJ1-2; 8 positions agree with TRBD1. Germline CDR1 and CDR2: MNHNY and SVGAGI (reference sequence). V shed 5 bases, J shed 5 bases, and the junction held 16 bases outside the gene matches. The CDR3 extends over 17 amino acids. CDR3 in amino acids: CASSPGGSLGSYYGYTF. In DNA, the CDR3 is TGTGCCAGCAGTCCAGGGGGCTCACTAGGGAGTTATTATGGCTACACCTTC.

The chain employs TRBV7-8 and TRBJ2-2; 8 nucleotides align to TRBD1. The V and J ends lost 4 bases and 2 bases, in that order; junction bases with no gene match: 12. The CDR3 runs to 18 residues. CDR1 and CDR2 (germline): SGHVS, FQNEAQ. This chain's CDR3 is CASSYRQGRVVNTGELFF. In nucleotides, the CDR3 is TGTGCCAGCAGCTACAGACAGGGGCGAGTGGTCAACACCGGGGAGCTGTTTTTT.

This clone was picked up a small number of times. This chain joins TRBV19 and TRBJ1-1; D not resolved. This CDR3 region has 11 residues. V was clipped by 2 bases and J by 6 bases, with 4 bases between them. CDR1 and CDR2 from the germline V gene are LNHDA and SQIVND (reference sequence). For the CDR3, the DNA is TGTGCCAGTAGTATATTCGCTGAAGCTTTCTTT. The encoded protein is CASSIFAEAFF.

This clone was counted a single time. V and J are TRBV5-5 and TRBJ2-5; 12 bases align to TRBD2. After removal of 4 bases from V and 2 bases from J, the junction contained 6 bases not matched to a gene. Germline lookup yields CDR1 SGHKS and CDR2 YYEKEE (reference sequence). The CDR3 has 16 residues. CDR3 nucleotide sequence: TGTGCCAGCAGCCGGGGACTAGCGGGTGGGCAAGAGACCCAGTACTTC. Amino acid sequence: CASSRGLAGGQETQYF.

The chain joins TRBV7-9 to TRBJ1-2; 10 bases line up with TRBD1. V lost 5 bases to trimming and J lost 7 bases; unmatched junction nucleotides: 10. Germline lookup yields CDR1 SEHNR and CDR2 FQNEAQ (reference sequence). The CDR3 has 15 residues. DNA of the CDR3: TGTGCCAGCAGCCTTATGACAGGGGGCGGATCTGGCTACACCTTC. It translates to CASSLMTGGGSGYTF.

This clone has a single count. V and J are TRBV5-1 and TRBJ1-4; tentative D call: TRBD1 (6 bases). The V end was cut by 9 bases, the J end by 8 bases, with 17 bases between. Germline V lookup: CDR1 SGHRS, CDR2 YFSETQ. The CDR3 is made up of 13 amino acids. CDR3 amino acids: CANRTGRGEKLFF. The DNA of the CDR3 is TGCGCCAACCGTACAGGGCGCGGAGAAAAACTGTTTTTT. The variable domain in full, completed from reference TRBV5-1 and TRBJ1-4, reads KAGVTQTPRYLIKTRGQQVTLSCSPISGHRSVSWYQQTPGQGLQFLFEYFSETQRNKGNFPGRFSGRQFSNSRSEMNVSTLELGDSALYLCANRTGRGEKLFFGSGTQLSVL.

This chain joins TRBV29-1 and TRBJ1-1; 7 bases match TRBD1. Trimming cost V 4 bases and J 0 bases; bases outside gene matches: 5. The CDR3 is 14 amino acids. Germline values: CDR1 SQVTM, CDR2 ANQGSEA. CDR3: CSVGYRGLNTEAFF. The DNA of the CDR3 is TGCAGCGTTGGGTACAGGGGACTGAACACTGAAGCTTTCTTT.

The chain has TRBV4-1 and TRBJ1-2; D call uncertain. The CDR3 length is 14 residues. Per the germline V gene, CDR1 is MGHRA and CDR2 is YSYEKL. Between the trimmed V and J ends, which lost 0 bases and 3 bases, there was a span of 8 bases. DNA of the CDR3: TGCGCCAGCAGCCAAGAACCAGGTTACTATGGCTACACCTTC. Protein: CASSQEPGYYGYTF.

The chain links TRBV29-1 to TRBJ1-3; 7 nucleotides match TRBD1. The CDR3 runs 19 residues. CDR1 is SQVTM, CDR2 ANQGSEA, per germline. Unmatched junction bases numbered 15, after V lost 1 base and J lost 0 bases. CDR3 sequence: CSVEVLNRGPFNSGNTIYF. The CDR3 nucleotides read TGCAGCGTTGAAGTTCTGAACAGGGGTCCGTTCAACTCTGGAAACACCATATATTTT. Complete variable domain (other parts from reference TRBV29-1 and TRBJ1-3): SAVISQKPSRDICQRGTSLTIQCQVDSQVTMMFWYRQQPGQSLTLIATANQGSEATYESGFVIDKFPISRPNLTFSTLTVSNMSPEDSSIYLCSVEVLNRGPFNSGNTIYFGEGSWLTVV.

This clone has a single count. The chain links TRBV4-1 to TRBJ2-1; 8 bases match TRBD2. With 4 bases clipped from V and 4 bases from J, the junction kept 12 bases outside the gene matches. The CDR3 totals 17 residues. From germline, CDR1 is MGHRA and CDR2 YSYEKL. CDR3: CASSPKKPGLGYNEQFF. CDR3 DNA: TGCGCCAGCAGCCCGAAGAAACCGGGACTAGGATACAATGAGCAGTTCTTC.

The chain is built from TRBV7-2 and TRBJ2-7, with D possibly being TRBD1 (6 bases). This CDR3 region has 15 residues. Germline V gene lookup returns CDR1 SGHTA and CDR2 FQGNSA. V was trimmed by 4 bases and J by 5 bases, leaving 18 bases between them. The CDR3 spells CASSSMGQRQDEQYF. The CDR3 nucleotides read TGTGCCAGCAGCTCCATGGGACAACGACAAGACGAGCAGTACTTC.

The CDR3: CASRKGGGPQETQYF. Here the CDR3 DNA reads TGTGCCAGCAGAAAAGGGGGCGGGCCTCAAGAGACCCAGTACTTC. The chain is built from TRBV6-5 and TRBJ2-5; 7 nucleotides line up with TRBD1. J was trimmed by 2 bases and V by 6 bases; bases with no gene match: 9. Per the germline V gene, CDR1 is MNHEY and CDR2 is SVGAGI. The CDR3 sequence is 15 residues long.

This clone was detected once. For the CDR3, the DNA is TGTGCCACCAGTGATGGGAGCTCTGGGGCCAACGTCCTGACTTTC. Translating it yields CATSDGSSGANVLTF. The V and J genes are TRBV24-1 and TRBJ2-6; D is perhaps TRBD2 (5 bases). This CDR3 spans 15 amino acids. The ends were cut back, 3 bases at V and 0 bases at J, with 5 bases in the middle. Per germline, CDR1 KGHDR and CDR2 SFDVKD.

The rearrangement joins TRBV13 to TRBJ2-3, with 8 bases fitting TRBD2. Trimming cost V 2 bases and J 6 bases; bases outside gene matches: 7. The CDR3 loop spans 15 amino acids. Germline loops: CDR1 PRHDT, CDR2 FYEKMQ (reference sequence). The CDR3 sequence: CASSLSGTSIDTQYF. As DNA, the CDR3 is TGTGCCAGCAGCTTAAGTGGGACTAGTATCGATACGCAGTATTTT.

J is TRBJ1-6 and V is TRBV7-2; 9 bases fit TRBD1. Germline lookup yields CDR1 SGHTA and CDR2 FQGNSA. J was trimmed by 5 bases and V by 5 bases; bases with no gene match: 7. The CDR3 has 16 amino acids. CDR3 amino acids: CASSTRTGANNSPLHF. For the CDR3, the DNA is TGTGCCAGCAGCACACGGACAGGGGCCAATAATTCACCCCTCCACTTT.

The genes are TRBV7-9 and TRBJ2-5, with TRBD2 matching 14 bases. V was pared by 8 bases and J by 5 bases, with 13 bases of the junction left unmatched. The CDR3 contains 17 residues. Germline CDR1 SEHNR, CDR2 FQNEAQ (reference sequence). This CDR3 reads CASLGTSGSSMRETQYF. CDR3 DNA: TGTGCCAGCTTGGGGACTAGCGGGAGTAGTATGCGGGAGACCCAGTACTTC.

This rearrangement joins TRBV15 to TRBJ1-3; D call uncertain. Between the trimmed V and J ends, which lost 1 base and 4 bases, there was a span of 11 bases. The CDR3 covers 15 residues. CDR1 LNHNV and CDR2 YYDKDF come from the germline V gene (reference sequence). The CDR3 DNA sequence: TGTGCCACCAGCAGAGCTAACCCTATGGGAAACACCATATATTTT. This gives the protein CATSRANPMGNTIYF. Using reference TRBV15 and TRBJ1-3 for the parts outside the CDR3, the full variable domain is DAMVIQNPRYQVTQFGKPVTLSCSQTLNHNVMYWYQQKSSQAPKLLFHYYDKDFNNEADTPDNFQSRRPNTSFCFLDIRSPGLGDTAMYLCATSRANPMGNTIYFGEGSWLTVV.